This T cell receptor beta chain was identified during a study of T-cell reconstitution after alpha-beta-depleted transplantation in children. Regarding the study as a whole: As was reported, about two months after transplant, alpha-beta T cells came from several hundred expanded graft clones. Surviving recipient T cells and intrathymic progenitors accounted for some patients' high TCRbeta diversity at day 60. A year post-transplant, T-cell counts and diversity derived mostly from newly produced T cells.

Researchers prepared the TCRbeta library using unique molecular identifiers, the study reports. MiXCR, run by TCRdb on the PCR reads, gives a single entry per CDR3 protein. The sample lists fewer than 250,000 distinct CDR3 sequences; approximately 15% were seen once. Trimming left V 5 bases short and J 2 bases short, with 13 bases between. This CDR3 is built from 14 residues. This clonotype was seen only a few times. Its antigen is not identified. The chain recombines TRBV12-3 or TRBV12-4 with TRBJ2-7; no firm D call. The material was PBMCs, mostly from graft donor cells, obtained 360 days after TCRalphabeta/CD19-depleted stem cell transplant. This TCR was recovered from a male patient between 2 and 15 years old who had a stem cell transplant for acute lymphoblastic leukemia, so the T cells may come from the graft donor. The CDR3 nucleotides are TGTGCCAGCAGTGGCGGTTCCGATCCCTACGAGCAGTACTTC. It codes for CASSGGSDPYEQYF.